Described below is a single T cell receptor beta chain sequence and its context. Antigen unknown. This CDR3 is also generated by other DNA sequences in the sample. CDR1 and CDR2 (germline): SGHTA, FQGNSA. The V gene end was trimmed by 5 bases and the J gene end by 2 bases; junction bases not matched to a gene: 0. There are 13 residues in the CDR3. Per sorted-subset replicate PCR, input was around 200 ng DNA, representing about 32,000 T cell genomes. Clones were sequenced by immunoSEQ multiplex PCR, and TCRdb holds only the in-frame ones, with some missing. In the table there are about 680,000 clones, 72% of which are singletons. These data belong to a study of shared clonotypes between healthy human individuals. The study, taken as a whole, reports: The authors expected sequencing depth to affect clonotype sharing among donors.

The sequenced sample was memory CD4+ T cells sorted from blood. This sample's subset: CD45RA-negative fraction. J is TRBJ1-5 and V is TRBV7-2; 7 positions agree with TRBD1. This TCR derives from a woman in her twenties or thirties in good health. CDR3 nucleotide sequence: TGTGCCAGCAGCGGACAGGGCAATCAGCCCCAGCATTTT. Translation gives CASSGQGNQPQHF.